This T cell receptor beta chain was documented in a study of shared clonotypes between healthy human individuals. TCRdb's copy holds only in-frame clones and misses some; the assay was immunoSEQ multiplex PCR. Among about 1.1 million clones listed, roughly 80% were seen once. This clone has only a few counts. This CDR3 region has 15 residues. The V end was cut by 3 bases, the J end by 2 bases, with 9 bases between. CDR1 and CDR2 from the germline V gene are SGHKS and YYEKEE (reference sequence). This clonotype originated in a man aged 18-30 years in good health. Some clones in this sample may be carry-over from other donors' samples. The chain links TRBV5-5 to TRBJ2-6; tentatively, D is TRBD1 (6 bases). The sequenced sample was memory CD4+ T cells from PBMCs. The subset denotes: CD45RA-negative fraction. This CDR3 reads CASSSWGPGANVLTF. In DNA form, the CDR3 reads TGTGCCAGCAGCTCTTGGGGGCCTGGGGCCAACGTCCTGACTTTC. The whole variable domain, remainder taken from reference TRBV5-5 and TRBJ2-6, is DAGVTQSPTHLIKTRGQQVTLRCSPISGHKSVSWYQQVLGQGPQFIFQYYEKEERGRGNFPDRFSARQFPNYSSELNVNALLLGDSALYLCASSSWGPGANVLTFGAGSRLTVL.